One sample yielded the 30 T cell receptor beta chains listed below, sequenced in a study of glioma-infiltrating T cells after dendritic cell vaccination. TCRdb's table, derived via immunoSEQ multiplex PCR, lists solely in-frame clones and lacks some. Of roughly 85,000 clones in the sample, 85% were seen once. Time point in this sample: after dendritic cell vaccination, including at tumor progression/relapse. The source material was blood, sampled after dendritic cell vaccination. The receptor source for this set is a human donor with glioblastoma.

This chain uses TRBV25-1 with TRBJ2-1; D call uncertain. There are 15 residues in the CDR3. Germline V gene data show CDR1 as MGHDK and CDR2 as SYGVNS. V was pared by 3 bases and J by 2 bases, with 11 bases between. CDR3 sequence reads: CASSDQAETYNEQFF. In nucleotides, the CDR3 is TGTGCCAGCAGTGATCAGGCAGAAACCTACAATGAGCAGTTCTTC.

This sequence joins TRBV27 and TRBJ2-5; 15 nucleotides align to TRBD2. Germline-derived CDR1 and CDR2 are MNHEY and SMNVEV (reference sequence). Unmatched junction bases numbered 11, after V lost 7 bases and J lost 5 bases. CDR3 length: 17 residues. The CDR3 region has the DNA TGTGCCAGCACCGATCCGGGACTAGCGGGAGGTTTGGAGACCCAGTACTTC. Its protein is CASTDPGLAGGLETQYF.

This sequence joins TRBV5-1 and TRBJ1-2, with 9 bases that match TRBD1. Germline CDR1 and CDR2: SGHRS and YFSETQ. The CDR3 has 13 residues. With V trimmed by 2 bases and J by 6 bases, 2 bases remained unmatched. The CDR3, as DNA: TGCGCCAGCAGCTTCGACAGGGGGAATGGCTACACCTTC. It translates to CASSFDRGNGYTF.

J is TRBJ1-1 and V is TRBV7-2; D perhaps matches TRBD1 (6 bases). The CDR3 spans 14 residues. Per germline, CDR1 SGHTA and CDR2 FQGNSA. V was pared by 3 bases and J by 2 bases, with 10 bases between. The CDR3: CASSFYRDNTEAFF. The CDR3 DNA reads TGTGCCAGCAGCTTTTACAGGGACAACACTGAAGCTTTCTTT.

This clone appeared a few times. The rearrangement joins TRBV5-4 to TRBJ1-4, with D unclear. Germline values: CDR1 SGHNT, CDR2 YYREEE (reference sequence). The CDR3 consists of 13 residues. V lost 1 base to trimming and J lost 4 bases, with 5 bases between them. CDR3 protein: CASSLRFNEKLFF. The CDR3 DNA is TGTGCCAGCAGCTTGCGGTTTAATGAAAAACTGTTTTTT.

The rearrangement links TRBV28 to TRBJ2-7; the D gene is possibly TRBD1 (7 bases). The ends were cut back, 4 bases at V and 6 bases at J, with 25 bases in the middle. The CDR3 contains 17 residues. The germline gives CDR1 MDHEN, CDR2 SYDVKM. CDR3 nucleotide sequence: TGTGCCAGCAGTTCCCCCCCCGGGGGACAGTGGGGAGGCGAGCAGTACTTC. It encodes CASSSPPGGQWGGEQYF. The complete variable domain, with remaining parts taken from reference TRBV28 and TRBJ2-7, reads DVKVTQSSRYLVKRTGEKVFLECVQDMDHENMFWYRQDPGLGLRLIYFSYDVKMKEKGDIPEGYSVSREKKERFSLILESASTNQTSMYLCASSSPPGGQWGGEQYFGPGTRLTVT.

This chain connects TRBV11-2 to TRBJ2-2; D uncertain. The CDR3 sequence is 15 residues long. V lost 2 bases to trimming and J lost 0 bases, with 7 bases between them. Germline V CDR1 and CDR2: SGHAT, FQNNGV. The CDR3 here is CASSLSRSNTGELFF. DNA of the CDR3: TGTGCCAGCAGCTTATCCAGGTCGAACACCGGGGAGCTGTTTTTT.

The genes are TRBV11-2 and TRBJ2-7; TRBD1 matches 7 bases. The CDR3 spans 12 residues. Trimming cost V 4 bases and J 4 bases; bases outside gene matches: 1. Germline V lookup: CDR1 SGHAT, CDR2 FQNNGV. CDR3 protein: CASSSQGYEQYF. The DNA for the CDR3 is TGTGCCAGCAGCTCACAGGGGTACGAGCAGTACTTC.

This chain links TRBV2 with TRBJ2-5, with 13 bases fitting TRBD2. V lost 4 bases to trimming and J lost 0 bases; unmatched junction nucleotides: 2. Germline V gene lookup returns CDR1 SNHLY and CDR2 FYNNEI. The CDR3 is 16 residues long. CDR3 residues: CASSGLAGGYQETQYF. As DNA, the CDR3 is TGTGCCAGCAGTGGACTAGCGGGGGGCTACCAAGAGACCCAGTACTTC.

CDR3 region: CASTNGGTTIGEQFF. Here the CDR3 DNA reads TGTGCCAGCACCAACGGGGGGACTACCATTGGAGAGCAGTTCTTC. The chain couples TRBV6-5 to TRBJ2-1, with 7 bases matching TRBD2. With 7 bases clipped from V and 10 bases from J, the junction kept 16 bases outside the gene matches. Germline-derived CDR1 and CDR2 are MNHEY and SVGAGI. The CDR3 contains 15 residues.

This sequence joins TRBV28 and TRBJ2-7; D remains unclear. The CDR3 is 15 residues long. Germline CDR1 and CDR2: MDHEN and SYDVKM. Trimming pared 5 bases from V and 4 bases from J, leaving 18 bases between. This CDR3 reads CASSPTPPRNYEQYF. CDR3 DNA sequence: TGTGCCAGCAGTCCAACACCACCCCGAAATTACGAGCAGTACTTC.

This clone was detected a few times. This chain uses TRBV5-1 with TRBJ1-1, with 7 bases that match TRBD1. CDR3 length equals 11 residues. Looked up from germline, CDR1 is SGHRS and CDR2 is YFSETQ. The V gene end was trimmed by 5 bases and the J gene end by 9 bases; junction bases not matched to a gene: 4. The CDR3 nucleotides are TGCGCCAGCAGTAAACAGGGGAAAGCTTTCTTT. Translated: CASSKQGKAFF.

CDR3 DNA: TGTGCCAGCAGCGGTCCGGGAGATACGCAGTATTTT. Translation: CASSGPGDTQYF. This rearrangement joins TRBV7-2 to TRBJ2-3; D gene unclear. This CDR3 spans 12 amino acids. Per the germline V gene, CDR1 is SGHTA and CDR2 is FQGNSA. V was clipped by 5 bases and J by 5 bases, with 8 bases between them.

This chain connects TRBV7-6 to TRBJ1-2; possibly TRBD1 for D (5 bases). The CDR3 loop spans 16 amino acids. V lost 5 bases and J 0 bases, leaving 16 bases between the germline ends. Germline V gene sequence: CDR1 SGHVS, CDR2 FNYEAQ. CDR3 sequence (DNA): TGTGCCAGCAGCCCGGGGGTGGGGGTAGCTAACTATGGCTACACCTTC. Its protein product is CASSPGVGVANYGYTF.

This clone has a handful of counts. The rearrangement links TRBV6-5 to TRBJ2-7; 10 bases map to TRBD2. Germline V gene lookup returns CDR1 MNHEY and CDR2 SVGAGI. Losses at the gene ends were 7 bases for V and 3 bases for J; bases not matched to a gene: 9. The CDR3 runs to 15 residues. CDR3 protein: CASTYRTSGIYEQYF. CDR3 DNA: TGTGCCAGCACCTACCGGACTAGCGGAATCTACGAGCAGTACTTC.

About this clone itself: This specimen includes other DNA sequences encoding the same CDR3. The chain has TRBV5-4 and TRBJ2-3; 9 bases fit TRBD2. The germline V gene encodes CDR1 SGHNT and CDR2 YYREEE (reference sequence). The CDR3 contains 16 residues. V was clipped by 0 bases and J by 1 base; unmatched bases: 3. In nucleotides, the CDR3 is TGTGCCAGCAGCTTGGGAGCGGGGGGCCGCACAGATACGCAGTATTTT. Protein sequence: CASSLGAGGRTDTQYF.

The genes are TRBV7-9 and TRBJ2-1; 7 bases line up with TRBD1. Trimming cost V 1 base and J 8 bases; bases outside gene matches: 5. CDR1 and CDR2 from the germline V gene are SEHNR and FQNEAQ (reference sequence). CDR3 length: 14 amino acids. As DNA, the CDR3 is TGTGCCAGCAGCTTAGAGACAGGGTACGATGAGCAGTTCTTC. This codes for CASSLETGYDEQFF.

This chain uses TRBV14 with TRBJ2-7, with D possibly being TRBD1 (5 bases). Between the trimmed V and J ends, which lost 5 bases and 3 bases, there was a span of 17 bases. The CDR3 loop spans 15 amino acids. Germline values: CDR1 SGHDN, CDR2 FVKESK. The CDR3 spells CASSDTGYGIYEQYF. The CDR3 coding sequence is TGTGCCAGCAGCGACACAGGTTATGGTATCTACGAGCAGTACTTC.

The chain joins TRBV4-3 to TRBJ2-7, with TRBD1 matching 9 bases. Germline trimming cut 3 bases from V and 6 bases from J; bases unmatched to any gene: 12. Germline CDR1 LGHNA, CDR2 YSLEER. This CDR3 is 16 amino acids long. The CDR3 sequence is CASSHLPGTGKVEQYF. CDR3 nucleotides: TGCGCCAGCAGCCACCTTCCCGGGACAGGGAAGGTCGAGCAGTACTTC.

The CDR3 protein is CASSLDGNFNSPLHF. CDR3 in DNA: TGTGCCAGCTCACTAGACGGGAACTTTAATTCACCCCTCCACTTT. The rearrangement uses TRBV18 and TRBJ1-6; D ambiguous. This CDR3 has 15 residues. V lost 4 bases to trimming and J lost 6 bases, with 13 bases between them. CDR1 KGHSH and CDR2 LQKENI come from the germline V gene.

The CDR3: CASSQLNRDTGELFF. CDR3 nucleotides: TGTGCCAGCAGTCAGTTAAACAGAGACACCGGGGAGCTGTTTTTT. V is TRBV28 and J is TRBJ2-2; D is ambiguous. Germline V gives CDR1 MDHEN, CDR2 SYDVKM. Trimming removed 5 bases from V and 3 bases from J, with 13 bases in between. The CDR3 covers 15 residues.

The rearrangement joins TRBV27 to TRBJ1-6; a weak D match, TRBD1 (5 bases). The CDR3 is made up of 14 amino acids. V lost 6 bases to trimming and J lost 7 bases, with 13 bases between them. Germline values: CDR1 MNHEY, CDR2 SMNVEV (reference sequence). DNA for the CDR3: TGTGCCAGCAGGATGGCGGGGCTCAATTCACCCCTCCACTTT. It codes for CASRMAGLNSPLHF.

The gene calls are TRBV27 and TRBJ2-7; D might be TRBD1 (5 bases). With 4 bases removed from V and 4 bases from J, the gap between germline ends came to 14 bases. CDR3 size: 14 residues. The germline gives CDR1 MNHEY, CDR2 SMNVEV (reference sequence). CDR3 loop: CASSYKDTTYEQYF. The CDR3 bases are TGTGCCAGCAGTTACAAGGACACAACATACGAGCAGTACTTC.

This chain links TRBV9 with TRBJ2-3, with TRBD2 matching 13 bases. CDR1 and CDR2 from the germline V gene are SGDLS and YYNGEE. Trimming at V came to 4 bases and at J to 3 bases, leaving 2 bases not matched to a gene. The CDR3 has 15 residues. The CDR3 is CASSTSGGGTDTQYF. The CDR3 DNA sequence: TGTGCCAGCAGCACTAGCGGGGGGGGGACAGATACGCAGTATTTT. The full variable domain, its missing parts supplied by reference TRBV9 and TRBJ2-3, is DSGVTQTPKHLITATGQRVTLRCSPRSGDLSVYWYQQSLDQGLQFLIQYYNGEERAKGNILERFSAQQFPDLHSELNLSSLELGDSALYFCASSTSGGGTDTQYFGPGTRLTVL.

The chain carries TRBV30 and TRBJ2-3, with TRBD1 identical over 9 bases. The V gene end was trimmed by 3 bases and the J gene end by 3 bases; junction bases not matched to a gene: 1. Germline loops: CDR1 GTSNPN, CDR2 SVGIG (reference sequence). This CDR3 has 13 amino acids. CDR3 DNA: TGTGCCTGGAGGGGGACAGGGACAGATACGCAGTATTTT. This codes for CAWRGTGTDTQYF.

The chain employs TRBV2 and TRBJ2-3; TRBD1 aligns across 8 bases. CDR3 length equals 15 residues. V lost 8 bases and J lost 1; bases outside the gene matches: 8. CDR1 and CDR2 from the germline V gene are SNHLY and FYNNEI. The CDR3 protein is CASGPDRVGTDTQYF. CDR3 bases: TGTGCCAGCGGCCCGGACAGGGTGGGCACAGATACGCAGTATTTT.

The chain couples TRBV9 to TRBJ1-1; a possible D gene is TRBD1 (5 bases). This CDR3 region has 15 residues. CDR1 is SGDLS and CDR2 is YYNGEE in the germline V gene. V shed 2 bases and J shed 0 bases, with 11 bases lying between them. Here the CDR3 DNA reads TGTGCCAGCAGCGTGGGGGGATTCATGAACACTGAAGCTTTCTTT. This codes for CASSVGGFMNTEAFF.

This chain joins TRBV4-2 and TRBJ2-1; 14 bases fit TRBD2. This CDR3 spans 19 amino acids. V shed 4 bases, J shed 4 bases, and the junction held 12 bases outside the gene matches. CDR1 and CDR2 (germline): LGHNA, YNFKEQ. The CDR3 nucleotides are TGTGCCAGCAGCCCGCGGGGACTAGCGGGAGTCTTAGGGTACAATGAGCAGTTCTTC. Translated: CASSPRGLAGVLGYNEQFF.

The chain uses TRBV5-4 and TRBJ1-2, with 7 nucleotides matching TRBD1. Trimming at V came to 2 bases and at J to 10 bases, leaving 5 bases not matched to a gene. The CDR3 contains 12 residues. Germline values: CDR1 SGHNT, CDR2 YYREEE (reference sequence). The CDR3 DNA follows: TGTGCCAGCAGCTTCCTGACAGGGCACTACACCTTC. Encoded protein: CASSFLTGHYTF.

Comment on this clone: Distinct nucleotide sequences in the sample also encode this CDR3. The rearrangement joins TRBV27 to TRBJ2-1, with D perhaps TRBD2 (6 bases). This CDR3 comprises 14 residues. Germline CDR1 and CDR2: MNHEY and SMNVEV (reference sequence). Trimming left V 5 bases short and J 1 base short, with 9 bases between. The CDR3 loop is CASSPGGSYNEQFF. The CDR3 region has the DNA TGTGCCAGCAGTCCCGGAGGGTCCTACAATGAGCAGTTCTTC.